This passage covers 28 T cell receptor beta chains from one sample sequenced in a study of Tregs in tolerant kidney transplant recipients. Profiled with immunoSEQ multiplex PCR; TCRdb holds only in-frame clones, not every one. Here the sample spans about 240,000 clones, about 80% being singletons. Sequencing used CD4+ T cells from blood. The receptors stem from a human donor in good health.

The V call is TRBV2, the J call TRBJ2-2; either TRBD1 or TRBD2 may fit D (5 bases each). V was pared by 3 bases and J by 0 bases, with 8 bases between. This CDR3 contains 15 residues. CDR1 is SNHLY, CDR2 FYNNEI, per germline. Here the CDR3 reads CASSDQGANTGELFF. The CDR3 nucleotides are TGTGCCAGCAGTGACCAGGGAGCGAACACCGGGGAGCTGTTTTTT.

This chain uses TRBV5-1 with TRBJ1-1; 7 positions agree with TRBD1. The CDR3 extends over 13 amino acids. V shed 1 base and J 5 bases; nucleotides not matched to a gene: 2. CDR1 and CDR2 (germline): SGHRS, YFSETQ. The CDR3 loop reads CASSLNRGTEAFF. The DNA of the CDR3 is TGCGCCAGCAGCTTGAACAGGGGAACTGAAGCTTTCTTT. The full variable domain, its missing parts supplied by reference TRBV5-1 and TRBJ1-1, is KAGVTQTPRYLIKTRGQQVTLSCSPISGHRSVSWYQQTPGQGLQFLFEYFSETQRNKGNFPGRFSGRQFSNSRSEMNVSTLELGDSALYLCASSLNRGTEAFFGQGTRLTVV.

The V gene is TRBV13, the J gene TRBJ2-7; D tentatively reads TRBD1 or TRBD2 (5 bases each). This CDR3 is 19 amino acids long. The germline gives CDR1 PRHDT, CDR2 FYEKMQ (reference sequence). V was clipped by 4 bases and J by 4 bases, with 29 bases between them. The CDR3 DNA reads as TGTGCCAGCAGCTCGCTCCCGGGAAGGGGTGGGGGACCCAGGTACGAGCAGTACTTC. It yields the protein CASSSLPGRGGGPRYEQYF.

The chain recombines TRBV9 with TRBJ1-1, with 7 bases fitting TRBD1. In germline, CDR1 is SGDLS, CDR2 YYNGEE. Trimming at V came to 3 bases and at J to 6 bases, leaving 11 bases not matched to a gene. There are 15 residues in the CDR3. CDR3 nucleotides: TGTGCCAGCAGCGCCGAAAGTCCGACAGGGTCTGAAGCTTTCTTT. This sequence encodes CASSAESPTGSEAFF. Together with reference TRBV9 and TRBJ1-1, the CDR3 gives the full variable domain: DSGVTQTPKHLITATGQRVTLRCSPRSGDLSVYWYQQSLDQGLQFLIQYYNGEERAKGNILERFSAQQFPDLHSELNLSSLELGDSALYFCASSAESPTGSEAFFGQGTRLTVV.

V and J are TRBV11-3 and TRBJ2-5; D gene uncertain. The V end was cut by 0 bases, the J end by 7 bases, with 12 bases between. CDR1 and CDR2 (germline): SGHNT, YENEEA. The CDR3 is 14 residues long. CDR3 sequence reads: CASSLDFRRGTQYF. The CDR3 region has the DNA TGTGCCAGCAGCTTAGATTTCAGGCGCGGGACCCAGTACTTC.

V gene TRBV9 combines with J gene TRBJ2-3; no clear D. Trimming removed 4 bases from V and 3 bases from J, with 6 bases in between. Germline values: CDR1 SGDLS, CDR2 YYNGEE. This CDR3 has 12 amino acids. The CDR3 here is CASSPTTDTQYF. CDR3 in DNA: TGTGCCAGCAGCCCTACTACAGATACGCAGTATTTT.

V usage is TRBV30 and J usage is TRBJ1-6; 9 positions agree with TRBD1. The CDR3 covers 15 residues. The V gene's germline CDR1 is GTSNPN and CDR2 SVGIG (reference sequence). V gave up 1 base and J gave up 10 bases; unmatched junction bases: 8. The DNA of the CDR3 is TGTGCCTGGAGTGGCGGACAGGGGATGGAGTCACCCCTCCACTTT. Its translation: CAWSGGQGMESPLHF. Variable domain in full (rest from reference TRBV30 and TRBJ1-6): SQTIHQWPATLVQPVGSPLSLECTVEGTSNPNLYWYRQAAGRGLQLLFYSVGIGQISSEVPQNLSASRPQDRQFILSSKKLLLSDSGFYLCAWSGGQGMESPLHFGNGTRLTVT.

The CDR3 sequence is CASSQPGLAGETQYF. The CDR3 DNA reads TGCGCCAGCAGCCAGCCGGGACTAGCGGGGGAAACGCAGTATTTT. The rearrangement joins TRBV4-1 to TRBJ2-3, with 14 bases aligning to TRBD2. CDR1 is MGHRA and CDR2 is YSYEKL in the germline V gene. The V gene end was trimmed by 3 bases and the J gene end by 9 bases; junction bases not matched to a gene: 5. The CDR3 runs 15 residues.

The chain joins TRBV27 to TRBJ2-2; the match to TRBD2 covers 10 bases. Germline V gene data show CDR1 as MNHEY and CDR2 as SMNVEV (reference sequence). This CDR3 region has 16 residues. V gave up 6 bases and J gave up 2 bases; unmatched junction bases: 6. The CDR3 region is CASRESGGVNTGELFF. CDR3 coding DNA: TGTGCCAGCAGGGAAAGCGGGGGGGTTAACACCGGGGAGCTGTTTTTT.

V usage is TRBV5-8 and J usage is TRBJ2-4; D possibly uses TRBD1 or TRBD2 (5 bases each). CDR3 length equals 17 residues. Germline CDR1 and CDR2: SGHTS and YDEGEE. Trimming removed 2 bases from V and 7 bases from J, with 22 bases in between. The CDR3 sequence is CASSFFGAGQTWNIQYF. The CDR3 DNA reads TGTGCCAGCAGCTTCTTCGGGGCAGGGCAGACGTGGAACATTCAGTACTTC.

The V call is TRBV14, the J call TRBJ2-3; 11 bases align to TRBD2. This CDR3 region has 17 residues. Trimming took 1 base from V and 2 from J; bases not matched to a gene: 5. CDR1 is SGHDN, CDR2 FVKESK, per germline. For the CDR3, the DNA is TGTGCCAGCAGCCAAGGGGGACTAGCGGAAATCACAGATACGCAGTATTTT. Translating gives CASSQGGLAEITDTQYF.

This clone was seen a few times. The chain links TRBV11-3 to TRBJ1-2; no definite D call. The V gene's germline CDR1 is SGHNT and CDR2 YENEEA. V was pared by 1 base and J by 4 bases, with 4 bases between. The CDR3 covers 12 residues. In DNA, the CDR3 is TGTGCCAGCAGCTTAGGGGGCTATGGCTACACCTTC. This encodes CASSLGGYGYTF.

The chain links TRBV10-2 to TRBJ1-1; 10 bases are shared with TRBD1. The CDR3 spans 16 residues. The germline gives CDR1 WSHSY, CDR2 SAAADI. Trimming at V came to 0 bases and at J to 3 bases, leaving 4 bases not matched to a gene. The DNA of the CDR3 is TGCGCCAGCAGTGAGTCCCTGGGACAGGGGTACACTGAAGCTTTCTTT. Protein product: CASSESLGQGYTEAFF.

This chain uses TRBV27 with TRBJ1-2, with TRBD1 as a possible D gene (6 bases). Trimming pared 4 bases from V and 8 bases from J, leaving 11 bases between. CDR1 and CDR2 from the germline V gene are MNHEY and SMNVEV (reference sequence). The CDR3 runs to 12 residues. DNA of the CDR3: TGTGCCAGCAGTTCTTACAGGGACGGCTACACCTTC. It is translated as CASSSYRDGYTF.

CDR3 DNA: TGTGCCAGCAGGGCGGGACTAGCGGGACGATACGAGCAGTACTTC. It encodes CASRAGLAGRYEQYF. The chain couples TRBV2 to TRBJ2-7; 13 bases line up with TRBD2. The CDR3 runs 15 residues. The V and J ends lost 6 bases and 4 bases, in that order; junction bases with no gene match: 6. In germline, CDR1 is SNHLY, CDR2 FYNNEI.

J is TRBJ2-7 and V is TRBV5-1, with 7 nucleotides matching TRBD1. After removal of 2 bases from V and 2 bases from J, the junction contained 1 base not matched to a gene. CDR1 is SGHRS and CDR2 is YFSETQ in the germline V gene. The CDR3 runs 13 residues. The DNA for the CDR3 is TGCGCCAGCAGCTTAGACAGGGCCTACGAGCAGTACTTC. Protein sequence: CASSLDRAYEQYF.

J is TRBJ1-2 and V is TRBV11-2; no definite D call. The length of the CDR3 is 14 residues. Trimming stripped 1 base from V and 2 bases from J, with 8 bases between. From germline, CDR1 is SGHAT and CDR2 FQNNGV. Here the CDR3 reads CASSLGDGNYGYTF. In DNA form, the CDR3 reads TGTGCCAGCAGCTTAGGCGACGGAAACTATGGCTACACCTTC.

Note on this clone: This CDR3 is also generated by other DNA sequences in the sample. The rearrangement uses TRBV6-5 and TRBJ1-2; D possibly corresponds to TRBD1 (5 bases). This CDR3 is built from 12 residues. The germline V gene has CDR1 MNHEY and CDR2 SVGAGI. Between the trimmed V and J ends, which lost 7 bases and 8 bases, there was a span of 14 bases. CDR3 sequence (DNA): TGTGCCAGCACAGAAGGGGCGTTCGGCTACACCTTC. It encodes CASTEGAFGYTF.

The V and J genes are TRBV10-1 and TRBJ1-3; D ambiguous. CDR3 length: 16 residues. In germline, CDR1 is WNHNN, CDR2 SYGVQD (reference sequence). The ends were cut back, 3 bases at V and 1 base at J, with 13 bases in the middle. CDR3 DNA sequence: TGCGCCAGCAGTGAATGGTCGGGCCCTTCTGGAAACACCATATATTTT. Translating it yields CASSEWSGPSGNTIYF.

This chain joins TRBV21-1 and TRBJ2-1; the DNA was not used to check the table's D call, TRBD2. TRBV21-1 is flagged as a pseudogene. The length of the CDR3 is 16 residues. The CDR3 DNA follows: TGTGCCAGCAGGAATGGTTCCCAGCGGGAGGGTAGTGAGCAGTTCTTC. Encoded protein: CASRNGSQREGSEQFF.

This clone came up a few times. The chain has TRBV7-6 and TRBJ1-4; D unresolved. CDR1 is SGHVS, CDR2 FNYEAQ, per germline. CDR3 size: 11 residues. The ends were cut back, 6 bases at V and 14 bases at J, with 13 bases in the middle. CDR3 bases: TGTGCCAGCAGTTCCGGACCGATGCTGTTTTTT. Translation: CASSSGPMLFF. The variable domain in full, with the rest retrieved from reference TRBV7-6 and TRBJ1-4, is GAGVSQSPRYKVTKRGQDVALRCDPISGHVSLYWYRQALGQGPEFLTYFNYEAQQDKSGLPNDRFSAERPEGSISTLTIQRTEQRDSAMYRCASSSGPMLFFGSGTQLSVL.

CDR3 sequence: CASSQGPAQREQFF. CDR3 bases: TGTGCCAGCAGTCAAGGGCCAGCCCAGCGTGAGCAGTTCTTC. The rearrangement uses TRBV6-5 and TRBJ2-1; D ambiguous. The V end was cut by 5 bases, the J end by 9 bases, with 17 bases between. This CDR3 region has 14 residues. Germline V CDR1 and CDR2: MNHEY, SVGAGI.

This clone was picked up one time. The chain couples TRBV5-6 to TRBJ1-2; D is perhaps TRBD1 (5 bases). There are 16 residues in the CDR3. V was trimmed by 2 bases and J by 2 bases, leaving 16 bases between them. Germline CDR1 is SGHDT and CDR2 is YYEEEE. CDR3 loop: CASSFLPRGGNYGYTF. The CDR3 bases are TGTGCCAGCAGCTTCCTCCCCCGCGGGGGGAACTATGGCTACACCTTC. Full variable domain (outside the CDR3, taken from reference TRBV5-6 and TRBJ1-2): DAGVTQSPTHLIKTRGQQVTLRCSPKSGHDTVSWYQQALGQGPQFIFQYYEEEERQRGNFPDRFSGHQFPNYSSELNVNALLLGDSALYLCASSFLPRGGNYGYTFGSGTRLTVV.

J is TRBJ2-1 and V is TRBV7-3; TRBD2 matches at 9 bases. V was clipped by 6 bases and J by 1 base; unmatched bases: 4. This CDR3 has 15 amino acids. Looked up from germline, CDR1 is SGHTA and CDR2 is FQGTGA. CDR3 DNA: TGTGCCAGCAGTTTGCTAGCGGGGTCCTACAATGAGCAGTTCTTC. Protein sequence: CASSLLAGSYNEQFF.

As regards this clone: This CDR3 is also generated by other DNA sequences in the sample. The chain employs TRBV18 and TRBJ1-6, with 9 bases fitting TRBD1. V lost 3 bases and J lost 11; bases outside the gene matches: 5. The CDR3 length is 14 residues. The germline V gene encodes CDR1 KGHSH and CDR2 LQKENI. The DNA for the CDR3 is TGTGCCAGCTCACCCGAGGGACAGGGCACACCCCTCCACTTT. It yields the protein CASSPEGQGTPLHF.

The J gene is TRBJ2-5, the V gene TRBV11-2, with TRBD2 matching over 8 bases. The ends lost 3 bases at V and 7 bases at J; junction bases unmatched: 10. Germline values: CDR1 SGHAT, CDR2 FQNNGV. This CDR3 has 15 amino acids. This chain's CDR3 is CASSFDGRAPGTQYF. The CDR3 nucleotides are TGTGCCAGCAGCTTCGACGGGAGGGCCCCCGGGACCCAGTACTTC.

The CDR3 reads CSVSRTGFTDTQYF. As DNA, the CDR3 is TGCAGCGTTTCTCGTACGGGGTTCACAGATACGCAGTATTTT. V gene TRBV29-1 combines with J gene TRBJ2-3; the D gene is possibly TRBD2 (5 bases). Per the germline V gene, CDR1 is SQVTM and CDR2 is ANQGSEA. This CDR3 region has 14 residues. V was clipped by 5 bases and J by 2 bases, with 14 bases between them.

This rearrangement joins TRBV7-9 to TRBJ1-4; D is uncertain. The CDR3 has 16 amino acids. Looked up from germline, CDR1 is SEHNR and CDR2 is FQNEAQ (reference sequence). Deletions cut 3 bases from V and 0 bases from J, with 11 bases between. The DNA for the CDR3 is TGTGCCAGCAGCTTCCGGAGTCTTGCAACTAATGAAAAACTGTTTTTT. Its protein product is CASSFRSLATNEKLFF.